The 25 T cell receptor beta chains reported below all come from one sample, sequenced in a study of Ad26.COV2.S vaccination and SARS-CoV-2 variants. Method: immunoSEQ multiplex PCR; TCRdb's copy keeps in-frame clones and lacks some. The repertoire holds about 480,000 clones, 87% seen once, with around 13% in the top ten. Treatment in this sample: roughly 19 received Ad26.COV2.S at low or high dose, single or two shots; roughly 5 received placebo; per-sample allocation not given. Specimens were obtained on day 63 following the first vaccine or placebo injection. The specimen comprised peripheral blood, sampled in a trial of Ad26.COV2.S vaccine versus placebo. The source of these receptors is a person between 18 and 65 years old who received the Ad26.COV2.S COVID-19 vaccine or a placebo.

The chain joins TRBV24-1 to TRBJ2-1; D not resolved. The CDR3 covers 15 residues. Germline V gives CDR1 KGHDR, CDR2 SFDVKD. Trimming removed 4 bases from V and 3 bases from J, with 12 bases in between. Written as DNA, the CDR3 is TGTGCCACCAGTGACCCCCTGATCGGCTACAATGAGCAGTTCTTC. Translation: CATSDPLIGYNEQFF.

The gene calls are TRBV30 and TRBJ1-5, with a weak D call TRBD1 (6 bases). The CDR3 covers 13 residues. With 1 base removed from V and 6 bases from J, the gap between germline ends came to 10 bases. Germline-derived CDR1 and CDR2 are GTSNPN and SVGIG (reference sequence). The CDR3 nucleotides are TGTGCCTGGAGTGAGGGGGGAAGTCAGCCCCAGCATTTT. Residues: CAWSEGGSQPQHF. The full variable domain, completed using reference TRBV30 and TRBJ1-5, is SQTIHQWPATLVQPVGSPLSLECTVEGTSNPNLYWYRQAAGRGLQLLFYSVGIGQISSEVPQNLSASRPQDRQFILSSKKLLLSDSGFYLCAWSEGGSQPQHFGDGTRLSIL.

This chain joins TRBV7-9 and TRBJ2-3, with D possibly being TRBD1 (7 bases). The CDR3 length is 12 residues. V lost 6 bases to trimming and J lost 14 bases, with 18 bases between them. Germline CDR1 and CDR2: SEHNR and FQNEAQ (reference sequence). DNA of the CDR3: TGTGCCAGCAGTGTGGCAGGGGGGCTTTGGTATTTT. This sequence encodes CASSVAGGLWYF.

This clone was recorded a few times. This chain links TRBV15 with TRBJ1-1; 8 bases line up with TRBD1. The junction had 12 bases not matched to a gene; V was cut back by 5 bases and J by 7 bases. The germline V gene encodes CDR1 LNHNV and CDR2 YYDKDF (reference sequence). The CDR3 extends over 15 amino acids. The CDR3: CATSLSGGASSEAFF. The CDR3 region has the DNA TGTGCCACCAGCCTTTCAGGGGGCGCAAGCAGTGAAGCTTTCTTT.

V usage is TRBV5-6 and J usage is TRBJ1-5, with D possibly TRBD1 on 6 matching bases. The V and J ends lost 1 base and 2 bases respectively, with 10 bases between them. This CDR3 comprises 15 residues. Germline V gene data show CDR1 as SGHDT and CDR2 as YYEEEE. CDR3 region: CASSLRGAGNQPQHF. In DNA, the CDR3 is TGTGCCAGCAGCTTGAGGGGGGCCGGCAATCAGCCCCAGCATTTT. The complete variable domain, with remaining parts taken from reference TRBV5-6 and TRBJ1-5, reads DAGVTQSPTHLIKTRGQQVTLRCSPKSGHDTVSWYQQALGQGPQFIFQYYEEEERQRGNFPDRFSGHQFPNYSSELNVNALLLGDSALYLCASSLRGAGNQPQHFGDGTRLSIL.

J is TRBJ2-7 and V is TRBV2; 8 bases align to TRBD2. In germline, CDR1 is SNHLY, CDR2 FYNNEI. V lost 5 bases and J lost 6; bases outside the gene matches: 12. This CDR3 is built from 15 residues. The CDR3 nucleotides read TGTGCCAGCAGTTCCCTCGGGGGGGCCAGAGGCGAGCAGTACTTC. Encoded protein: CASSSLGGARGEQYF.

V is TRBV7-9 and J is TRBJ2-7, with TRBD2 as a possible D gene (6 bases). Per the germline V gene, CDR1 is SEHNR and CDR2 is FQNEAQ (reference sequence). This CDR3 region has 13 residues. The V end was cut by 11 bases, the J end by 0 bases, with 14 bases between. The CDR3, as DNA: TGTGCCGGGAGGCCATCGCACTCCTACGAGCAGTACTTC. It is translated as CAGRPSHSYEQYF.

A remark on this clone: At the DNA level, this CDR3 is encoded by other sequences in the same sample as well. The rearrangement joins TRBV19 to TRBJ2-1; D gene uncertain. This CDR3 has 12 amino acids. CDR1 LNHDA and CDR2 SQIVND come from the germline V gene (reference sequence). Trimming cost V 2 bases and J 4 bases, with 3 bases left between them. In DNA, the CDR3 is TGTGCCAGTAGTATACCTTACAATGAGCAGTTCTTC. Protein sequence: CASSIPYNEQFF. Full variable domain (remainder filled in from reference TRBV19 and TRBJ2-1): DGGITQSPKYLFRKEGQNVTLSCEQNLNHDAMYWYRQDPGQGLRLIYYSQIVNDFQKGDIAEGYSVSREKKESFPLTVTSAQKNPTAFYLCASSIPYNEQFFGPGTRLTVL.

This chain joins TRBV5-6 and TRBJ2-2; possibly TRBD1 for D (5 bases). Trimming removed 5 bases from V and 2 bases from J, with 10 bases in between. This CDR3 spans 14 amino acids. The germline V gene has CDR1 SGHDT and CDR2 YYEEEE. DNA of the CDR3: TGTGCCAGCAGATGGCGGACAAACACCGGGGAGCTGTTTTTT. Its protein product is CASRWRTNTGELFF.

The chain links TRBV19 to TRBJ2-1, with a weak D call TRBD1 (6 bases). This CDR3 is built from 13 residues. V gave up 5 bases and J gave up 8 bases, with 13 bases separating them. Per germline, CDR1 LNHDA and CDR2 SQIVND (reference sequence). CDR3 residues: CASSSDSVDEQFF. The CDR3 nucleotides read TGTGCCAGTAGTTCGGACAGTGTGGATGAGCAGTTCTTC.

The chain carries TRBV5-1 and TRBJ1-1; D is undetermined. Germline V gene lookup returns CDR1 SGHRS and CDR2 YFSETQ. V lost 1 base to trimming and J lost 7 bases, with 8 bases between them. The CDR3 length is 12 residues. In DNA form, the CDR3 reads TGCGCCAGCAGCTTGTTCGGCAGTGAAGCTTTCTTT. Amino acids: CASSLFGSEAFF.

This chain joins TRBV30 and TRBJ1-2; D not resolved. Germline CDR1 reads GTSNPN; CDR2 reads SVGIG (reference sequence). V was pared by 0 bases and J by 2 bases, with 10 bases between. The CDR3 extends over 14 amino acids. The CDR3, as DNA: TGTGCCTGGAGTGTGAGAAGGTCAAACTATGGCTACACCTTC. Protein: CAWSVRRSNYGYTF.

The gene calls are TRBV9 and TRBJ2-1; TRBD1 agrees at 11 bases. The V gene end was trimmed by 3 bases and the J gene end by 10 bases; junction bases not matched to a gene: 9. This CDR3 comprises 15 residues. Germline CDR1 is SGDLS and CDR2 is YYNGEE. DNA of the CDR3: TGTGCCAGCAGCGAAAGGGACAGGGGGAGGTCAGAGCAGTTCTTC. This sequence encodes CASSERDRGRSEQFF.

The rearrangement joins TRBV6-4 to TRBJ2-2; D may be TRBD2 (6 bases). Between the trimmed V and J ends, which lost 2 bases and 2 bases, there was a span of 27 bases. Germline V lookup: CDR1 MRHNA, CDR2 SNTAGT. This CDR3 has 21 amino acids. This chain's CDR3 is CASSDGGVIGRISPNTGELFF. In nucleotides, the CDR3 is TGTGCCAGCAGTGACGGAGGGGTAATCGGGCGGATCAGCCCTAACACCGGGGAGCTGTTTTTT.

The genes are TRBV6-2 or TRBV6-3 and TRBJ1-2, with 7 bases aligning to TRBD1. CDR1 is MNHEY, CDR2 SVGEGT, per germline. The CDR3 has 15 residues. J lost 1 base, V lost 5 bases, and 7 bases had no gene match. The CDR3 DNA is TGTGCCAGCAGTCGAAGGACAGGCGTTAACTATGGCTACACCTTC. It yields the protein CASSRRTGVNYGYTF.

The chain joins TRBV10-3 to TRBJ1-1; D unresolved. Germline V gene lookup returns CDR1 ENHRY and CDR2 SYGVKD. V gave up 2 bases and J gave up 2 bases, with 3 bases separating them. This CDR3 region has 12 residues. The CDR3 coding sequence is TGTGCCATCAGTGAGGGCAACACTGAAGCTTTCTTT. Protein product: CAISEGNTEAFF.

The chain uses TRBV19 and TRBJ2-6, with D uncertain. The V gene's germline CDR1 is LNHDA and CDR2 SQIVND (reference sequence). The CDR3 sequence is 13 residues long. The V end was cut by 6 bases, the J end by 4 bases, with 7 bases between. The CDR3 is CASRERGANVLTF. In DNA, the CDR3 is TGTGCCAGTAGGGAAAGGGGGGCCAACGTCCTGACTTTC.

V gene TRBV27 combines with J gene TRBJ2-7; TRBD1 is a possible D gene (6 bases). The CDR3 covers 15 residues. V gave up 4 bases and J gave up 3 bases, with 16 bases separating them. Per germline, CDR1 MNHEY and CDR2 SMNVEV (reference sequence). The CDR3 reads CASSYTGQLNYEQYF. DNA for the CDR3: TGTGCCAGCAGTTACACAGGACAGTTAAACTACGAGCAGTACTTC.

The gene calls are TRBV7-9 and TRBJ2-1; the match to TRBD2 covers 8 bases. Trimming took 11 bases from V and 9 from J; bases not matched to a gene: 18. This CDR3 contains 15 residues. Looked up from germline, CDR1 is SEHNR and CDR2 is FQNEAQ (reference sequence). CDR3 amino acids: CASATGTRIEGEQFF. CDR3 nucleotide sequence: TGTGCCTCGGCGACCGGGACTAGAATTGAGGGTGAGCAGTTCTTC. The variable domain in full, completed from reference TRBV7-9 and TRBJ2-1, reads DTGVSQNPRHKITKRGQNVTFRCDPISEHNRLYWYRQTLGQGPEFLTYFQNEAQLEKSRLLSDRFSAERPKGSFSTLEIQRTEQGDSAMYLCASATGTRIEGEQFFGPGTRLTVL.

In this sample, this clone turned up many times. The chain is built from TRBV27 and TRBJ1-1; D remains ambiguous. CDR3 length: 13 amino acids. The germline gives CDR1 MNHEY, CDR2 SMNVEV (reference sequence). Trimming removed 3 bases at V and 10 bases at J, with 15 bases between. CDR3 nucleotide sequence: TGTGCCAGCAGTTTTGGCCAGCTTAACGTAGCTTTCTTT. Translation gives CASSFGQLNVAFF.

The CDR3 spells CASSSAFGGEETQYF. The DNA of the CDR3 is TGTGCCAGCAGCTCCGCGTTCGGTGGTGAAGAGACCCAGTACTTC. V usage is TRBV11-1 and J usage is TRBJ2-5; D not resolved. This CDR3 is 15 amino acids long. Trimming removed 4 bases from V and 3 bases from J, with 15 bases in between. From germline, CDR1 is SGHAT and CDR2 FQDESV (reference sequence).

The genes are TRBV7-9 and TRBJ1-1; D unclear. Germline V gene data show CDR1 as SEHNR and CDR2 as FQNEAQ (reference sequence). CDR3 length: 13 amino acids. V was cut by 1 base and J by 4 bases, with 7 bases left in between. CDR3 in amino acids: CASSLVGSTEAFF. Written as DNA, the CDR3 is TGTGCCAGCAGCTTAGTTGGGAGCACTGAAGCTTTCTTT.

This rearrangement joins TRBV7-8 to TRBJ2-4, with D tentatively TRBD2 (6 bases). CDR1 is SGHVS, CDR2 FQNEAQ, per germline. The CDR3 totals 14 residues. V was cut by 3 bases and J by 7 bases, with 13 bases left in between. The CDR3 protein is CASSLEGRWNIQYF. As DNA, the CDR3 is TGTGCCAGCAGCTTGGAGGGAAGATGGAACATTCAGTACTTC.

Here the CDR3 reads CASSLPGTVVSYNEQFF. The CDR3 coding sequence is TGTGCCAGCAGCTTACCTGGGACAGTTGTCTCCTACAATGAGCAGTTCTTC. J is TRBJ2-1 and V is TRBV7-8; 7 nucleotides agree with TRBD1. J was trimmed by 0 bases and V by 2 bases; bases with no gene match: 7. This CDR3 contains 17 residues. Per the germline V gene, CDR1 is SGHVS and CDR2 is FQNEAQ.

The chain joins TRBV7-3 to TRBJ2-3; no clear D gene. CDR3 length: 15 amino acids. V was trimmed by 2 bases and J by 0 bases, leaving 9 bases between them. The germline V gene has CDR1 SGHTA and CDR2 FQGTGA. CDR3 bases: TGTGCCAGCAGCTTAGGAGACTCTAGCACAGATACGCAGTATTTT. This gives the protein CASSLGDSSTDTQYF.